Following are 18 T cell receptor beta chains from one sample sequenced in a study of identifying expanded T cells in peripheral blood. Sequencing was performed with immunoSEQ multiplex PCR; in TCRdb, only in-frame clones are kept and a portion is missing. The sample yields approximately 83,000 clones, about 85% seen once. Sequencing input: blood. These receptors were collected from a person aged 18 to 70 in good health.

V and J are TRBV9 and TRBJ2-3; 8 bases match TRBD1. The length of the CDR3 is 11 residues. With 7 bases clipped from V and 7 bases from J, the junction kept 2 bases outside the gene matches. Germline assignment: CDR1 SGDLS and CDR2 YYNGEE. This CDR3 is CASGTGYTQYF. CDR3 coding DNA: TGTGCCAGCGGGACAGGTTATACGCAGTATTTT.

The V call is TRBV27, the J call TRBJ1-1; D may be TRBD1 (6 bases). The CDR3 is 14 residues long. Deletions cut 0 bases from V and 3 bases from J, with 8 bases between. Germline CDR1 is MNHEY and CDR2 is SMNVEV (reference sequence). CDR3 DNA sequence: TGTGCCAGCAGTTTATCGACAGGTTACACTGAAGCTTTCTTT. Translating gives CASSLSTGYTEAFF.

The table lists this clone with a few counts. The chain employs TRBV5-1 and TRBJ1-1, with D possibly being TRBD1 (6 bases). Germline V gene lookup returns CDR1 SGHRS and CDR2 YFSETQ. The CDR3 sequence is 16 residues long. Trimming removed 5 bases from V and 1 base from J, with 18 bases in between. The CDR3 sequence: CASSGPLSRGNTEAFF. CDR3 in DNA: TGCGCCAGCAGTGGTCCTCTCTCCAGGGGGAACACTGAAGCTTTCTTT.

The chain joins TRBV11-3 to TRBJ1-6, with 7 bases aligning to TRBD1. V gave up 3 bases and J gave up 6 bases; unmatched junction bases: 11. The CDR3 totals 17 residues. Germline CDR1 SGHNT, CDR2 YENEEA. DNA for the CDR3: TGTGCCAGCAGCTTTACGCTTTGGGGACAGCGTAATTCACCCCTCCACTTT. It is translated as CASSFTLWGQRNSPLHF.

The gene calls are TRBV10-3 and TRBJ1-2; D gene uncertain. The CDR3 is 13 residues long. V dropped 4 bases and J dropped 6 bases, with 12 bases sitting between them. In germline, CDR1 is ENHRY, CDR2 SYGVKD. CDR3 loop: CAISAVTADGYTF. CDR3 in DNA: TGTGCCATCAGTGCAGTCACAGCGGATGGCTACACCTTC.

The V gene is TRBV5-3, the J gene TRBJ2-5; 8 bases align to TRBD1. TRBV5-3 is given ORF status, its function remaining uncertain. This CDR3 contains 15 residues. The V and J ends lost 4 bases and 0 bases, in that order; junction bases with no gene match: 5. CDR3 sequence (DNA): TGTGCCAGAAGCGGACGGGACAGGTACCAAGAGACCCAGTACTTC. Protein sequence: CARSGRDRYQETQYF.

This rearrangement joins TRBV11-2 to TRBJ1-2; unclear D gene. This CDR3 comprises 12 residues. The germline gives CDR1 SGHAT, CDR2 FQNNGV. Trimming took off 5 bases at V and 3 bases at J, with 7 bases between the two ends. CDR3 loop: CASSPGDYGYTF. In nucleotides, the CDR3 is TGTGCCAGCAGCCCTGGGGACTATGGCTACACCTTC.

This clone occurred once. This chain uses TRBV5-4 with TRBJ1-2, with TRBD1 matching over 7 bases. Trimming cost V 0 bases and J 8 bases; bases outside gene matches: 7. CDR1 is SGHNT, CDR2 YYREEE, per germline (reference sequence). CDR3 size: 14 residues. CDR3 amino acids: CASSLGTGCLGYTF. DNA of the CDR3: TGTGCCAGCAGCTTGGGGACAGGTTGTTTGGGCTACACCTTC. Based on the CDR3 plus reference TRBV5-4 and TRBJ1-2, the full variable domain is ETGVTQSPTHLIKTRGQQVTLRCSSQSGHNTVSWYQQALGQGPQFIFQYYREEENGRGNFPPRFSGLQFPNYSSELNVNALELDDSALYLCASSLGTGCLGYTFGSGTRLTVV.

This clone was recorded a few times. V usage is TRBV5-6 and J usage is TRBJ1-1; D is ambiguous. The CDR3 contains 14 residues. The V end was cut by 6 bases, the J end by 8 bases, with 20 bases between. CDR1 is SGHDT, CDR2 YYEEEE, per germline. As DNA, the CDR3 is TGTGCCAGCACCCAATGGGTAGTCGTTGAAGAAGCTTTCTTT. Translated: CASTQWVVVEEAFF. Full variable domain (rest looked up from reference TRBV5-6 and TRBJ1-1): DAGVTQSPTHLIKTRGQQVTLRCSPKSGHDTVSWYQQALGQGPQFIFQYYEEEERQRGNFPDRFSGHQFPNYSSELNVNALLLGDSALYLCASTQWVVVEEAFFGQGTRLTVV.

V usage is TRBV30 and J usage is TRBJ1-5; 9 bases align to TRBD1. Germline values: CDR1 GTSNPN, CDR2 SVGIG (reference sequence). Trimming removed 0 bases from V and 10 bases from J; junction bases left unmatched: 7. There are 14 residues in the CDR3. CDR3 sequence: CAWSVTGGSRPQHF. As DNA, the CDR3 is TGTGCCTGGAGTGTGACAGGGGGTTCCAGACCCCAGCATTTT.

This chain connects TRBV6-5 to TRBJ1-2; 7 nucleotides agree with TRBD1. J was trimmed by 4 bases and V by 8 bases; bases with no gene match: 4. The CDR3 spans 12 residues. The V gene's germline CDR1 is MNHEY and CDR2 SVGAGI. CDR3 nucleotides: TGTGCCAGCGGTTCAGGGGGCTATGGCTACACCTTC. Residues: CASGSGGYGYTF.

The rearrangement links TRBV4-3 to TRBJ1-1; D perhaps matches TRBD1 (5 bases). The CDR3 contains 15 residues. The germline gives CDR1 LGHNA, CDR2 YSLEER. Trimming took off 1 base at V and 5 bases at J, with 14 bases between the two ends. CDR3 bases: TGCGCCAGCAGCCAAGGCCCGGGGGTTGGGACTGAAGCTTTCTTT. This translates into CASSQGPGVGTEAFF.

The chain uses TRBV2 and TRBJ1-5; possibly TRBD1 for D (5 bases). CDR1 SNHLY and CDR2 FYNNEI come from the germline V gene. CDR3 length: 15 amino acids. V lost 7 bases and J lost 7, with 20 bases in between. CDR3 DNA sequence: TGTGCCAGCAAGGGTCGGGGCCAGAAGGCGCAGCCCCAGCATTTT. Protein sequence: CASKGRGQKAQPQHF.

The chain recombines TRBV6-1 with TRBJ1-5; D is ambiguous. V was cut by 1 base and J by 3 bases, with 16 bases left in between. CDR1 is MNHNS, CDR2 SASEGT, per germline. This CDR3 is 17 amino acids long. The CDR3 sequence: CASSEVCSCSLNQPQHF. CDR3 bases: TGTGCCAGCAGTGAAGTTTGTTCCTGCAGCCTCAATCAGCCCCAGCATTTT.

V usage is TRBV27 and J usage is TRBJ2-7, with 9 bases identical to TRBD1. Germline values: CDR1 MNHEY, CDR2 SMNVEV (reference sequence). This CDR3 spans 14 amino acids. V lost 8 bases, J lost 3 bases, and 8 bases stayed unmatched. As DNA, the CDR3 is TGTGCCAGCGGCCGGGACAGGGATAGCTACGAGCAGTACTTC. It is translated as CASGRDRDSYEQYF.

In its sample, this clone ranks as medium-sized. The rearrangement uses TRBV6-6 and TRBJ1-1, with 8 bases matching TRBD1. Trimming took 5 bases from V and 5 from J; bases not matched to a gene: 7. The CDR3 sequence is 14 residues long. Germline CDR1 is MNHNY and CDR2 is SVGAGI (reference sequence). Written as DNA, the CDR3 is TGTGCCAGCAGTCCGCACACAGGGGGAACTGAAGCTTTCTTT. It yields the protein CASSPHTGGTEAFF.

This rearrangement joins TRBV5-6 to TRBJ2-7; perhaps TRBD1 as D (5 bases). CDR3 length: 15 residues. Germline V CDR1 and CDR2: SGHDT, YYEEEE. V was clipped by 4 bases and J by 4 bases, with 18 bases between them. The CDR3 DNA sequence: TGTGCCAGCAGCCAACTACAGGTCCTTCCTTACGAGCAGTACTTC. Its protein product is CASSQLQVLPYEQYF. The variable domain in full, completed from reference TRBV5-6 and TRBJ2-7, reads DAGVTQSPTHLIKTRGQQVTLRCSPKSGHDTVSWYQQALGQGPQFIFQYYEEEERQRGNFPDRFSGHQFPNYSSELNVNALLLGDSALYLCASSQLQVLPYEQYFGPGTRLTVT.

The chain links TRBV5-5 to TRBJ1-1; a weak D match, TRBD1 (6 bases). This CDR3 region has 12 residues. Germline V CDR1 and CDR2: SGHKS, YYEKEE (reference sequence). The germline V and J ends were trimmed by 4 bases and 8 bases, with 12 bases remaining between them. The CDR3 reads CASSTLDREAFF. The CDR3, as DNA: TGTGCCAGCAGCACCCTAGACAGGGAAGCTTTCTTT.